What follows are 15 T cell receptor beta chains derived from one specimen sequenced in a study of blood T cells in healthy people across ages. The second PCR ran roughly 6 to 11 cycles with a sample-barcoded 5' primer and J-beta primers. Using its own MiXCR run on the 5' RACE reads, TCRdb lists one record per CDR3 protein. Of about 1,400,000 distinct CDR3 sequences listed, around 55% are singletons. The sequencing sample was made of blood. Receptor source: a man aged 18 to 30 in good health.

This clonotype was seen only a few times. This chain uses TRBV20-1 with TRBJ2-1, with 8 positions matching TRBD2. Germline V gene sequence: CDR1 DFQATT, CDR2 SNEGSKA (reference sequence). V lost 7 bases, J lost 5 bases, and 4 bases stayed unmatched. This CDR3 is 12 amino acids long. The CDR3 here is CSGISGNNEQFF. CDR3 in DNA: TGCAGTGGAATTAGCGGGAACAATGAGCAGTTCTTC.

The genes are TRBV5-6 and TRBJ2-2; either TRBD1 or TRBD2 may supply D (5 bases each). Germline CDR1 SGHDT, CDR2 YYEEEE. CDR3 size: 14 residues. Trimming shortened V by 6 bases and J by 7 bases, and 16 bases separated the two germline ends. The CDR3 DNA follows: TGTGCCAGCACGCCCATCGGTGGGGGCGGGGAGCTGTTTTTT. The encoded protein is CASTPIGGGGELFF.

There are a few counts of this clonotype. This chain uses TRBV20-1 with TRBJ1-5; D unresolved. The CDR3 is 13 amino acids. Germline V gene data show CDR1 as DFQATT and CDR2 as SNEGSKA (reference sequence). V shed 6 bases and J shed 2 bases, with 11 bases lying between them. The CDR3 protein is CSATNQGNQPQHF. The CDR3, as DNA: TGCAGTGCAACGAACCAGGGCAATCAGCCCCAGCATTTT.

V usage is TRBV5-1 and J usage is TRBJ2-3; 8 positions match TRBD2. Germline CDR1 SGHRS, CDR2 YFSETQ. With 4 bases clipped from V and 3 bases from J, the junction kept 10 bases outside the gene matches. The CDR3 contains 16 residues. The CDR3 bases are TGCGCCAGCAGCGGACCGGGACTAGAGACGACAGATACGCAGTATTTT. Translation: CASSGPGLETTDTQYF.

This clonotype has more than one count but fewer than ten. One end of the junction fails to match germline, which may point to a read error. The chain recombines TRBV20-1 with TRBJ2-7; D not certain. The CDR3 extends over 12 amino acids. The germline gives CDR1 DFQATT, CDR2 SNEGSKA (reference sequence). The CDR3 bases are TGCAGTGCGTACAGACACTCCCACGAGCAGTACTTC. Translating it yields CSAYRHSHEQYF.

V usage is TRBV28 and J usage is TRBJ2-7, with TRBD1 as a possible D gene (5 bases). Trimming removed 9 bases from V and 6 bases from J, with 15 bases in between. CDR1 is MDHEN, CDR2 SYDVKM, per germline. The CDR3 has 12 residues. The CDR3 loop reads CASFRVITEQYF. Here the CDR3 DNA reads TGTGCCAGTTTCAGGGTAATCACCGAGCAGTACTTC.

The rearrangement joins TRBV7-9 to TRBJ2-1; 8 nucleotides line up with TRBD2. J lost 6 bases, V lost 1 base, and 11 bases had no gene match. Germline V lookup: CDR1 SEHNR, CDR2 FQNEAQ (reference sequence). The CDR3 spans 17 residues. The CDR3 is CASSLVDSGTRANEQFF. The CDR3 nucleotides are TGTGCCAGCAGCTTAGTCGATAGCGGGACTAGGGCCAATGAGCAGTTCTTC.

V usage is TRBV4-1 and J usage is TRBJ1-4, with TRBD1 identical over 7 bases. The CDR3 covers 16 residues. Trimming removed 3 bases from V and 0 bases from J; junction bases left unmatched: 4. Germline loops: CDR1 MGHRA, CDR2 YSYEKL. Here the CDR3 DNA reads TGCGCCAGCAGCCAGGGGGACAGCTCAACTAATGAAAAACTGTTTTTT. It codes for CASSQGDSSTNEKLFF.

The chain uses TRBV12-3 or TRBV12-4 and TRBJ2-7; no clear D gene. V was trimmed by 1 base and J by 7 bases, leaving 14 bases between them. The CDR3 runs to 14 residues. CDR3 nucleotide sequence: TGTGCCAGCAGTTTAGGTAGTCTCATCGGTGAGCAGTACTTC. Translation gives CASSLGSLIGEQYF.

This clonotype was seen more than once but under ten times. J is TRBJ2-1 and V is TRBV3-1; possible D gene TRBD2, 5 bases. CDR3 length: 14 residues. Germline loops: CDR1 LGHDT, CDR2 YNNKEL (reference sequence). V was shortened by 5 bases and J by 10 bases, with 18 bases between the two germline ends. The CDR3 nucleotides read TGTGCCAGCAGCGAGACTCTAGCATCCACCGAGCAGTTCTTC. As protein: CASSETLASTEQFF.

The sample holds many counts of this clonotype. The chain recombines TRBV5-1 with TRBJ2-7; D remains unclear. CDR1 and CDR2 from the germline V gene are SGHRS and YFSETQ. The V end was cut by 0 bases, the J end by 3 bases, with 7 bases between. CDR3 size: 13 residues. This CDR3 is CASSLGVLYEQYF. The CDR3 bases are TGCGCCAGCAGCTTGGGAGTCCTCTACGAGCAGTACTTC.

This rearrangement joins TRBV2 to TRBJ2-1; D remains unclear. This CDR3 spans 15 amino acids. Germline CDR1 SNHLY, CDR2 FYNNEI. V was cut by 7 bases and J by 0 bases, with 13 bases left in between. The CDR3 nucleotides are TGTGCCAGCATAAGGGTCAGGAGCTCCTACAATGAGCAGTTCTTC. The encoded protein is CASIRVRSSYNEQFF.

V usage is TRBV2 and J usage is TRBJ2-1, with 7 bases identical to TRBD1. V trimming: 10 bases; J trimming: 9 bases; junction bases outside the gene matches: 12. The V gene's germline CDR1 is SNHLY and CDR2 FYNNEI. The CDR3 contains 13 residues. This CDR3 is CANTVQGIGEQFF. The CDR3 DNA is TGTGCCAACACGGTACAGGGGATCGGTGAGCAGTTCTTC.

The chain couples TRBV5-1 to TRBJ2-3; D not certain. The CDR3 covers 13 residues. V lost 1 base, J lost 4 bases, and 7 bases lay in between. Germline loops: CDR1 SGHRS, CDR2 YFSETQ. The CDR3 nucleotides read TGCGCCAGCAGCTTGTTCGAATCAGATACGCAGTATTTT. This gives the protein CASSLFESDTQYF.

The V gene is TRBV3-1, the J gene TRBJ2-7, with TRBD1 matching 8 bases. TRBJ2-5 matches the DNA end more closely, so the J call is doubtful. CDR1 is LGHDT and CDR2 is YNNKEL in the germline V gene (reference sequence). CDR3 length equals 15 residues. The CDR3 is CASSHPGGTRETQYF. The CDR3 region has the DNA TGTGCCAGCAGCCACCCAGGGGGCACGAGGGAGACCCAGTACTTC.